This T cell receptor (beta chain) was retrieved from a study of blood T cells in healthy people across ages. The CDR3 has 15 residues. Germline V gives CDR1 KGHSH, CDR2 LQKENI. V was cut by 3 bases and J by 0 bases, with 8 bases left in between. There are a few counts of this clonotype. Its antigen remains unidentified. Study-level findings and limits: TCR beta diversity per million T cells fell roughly linearly with age. Unsorted PBMCs blocked a conclusive comparison of naive and antigen-experienced cells. Relative to aged donors, long-lived donors carried more naive CD4+ cells and displayed higher diversity.

Alongside a J-beta primer mix, a sample-barcoded 5' primer served in a second PCR lasting roughly 6 to 12 cycles. Every cDNA molecule carried a tag from a template-switch adaptor bearing 12 random nucleotides. From the 5' RACE reads, TCRdb called clonotypes with MiXCR, one entry per CDR3 protein. The repertoire includes over 950,000 distinct CDR3 sequences, 30% to 40% of them detected once, and around 13% sits in the top ten. This TCR was recovered from a man between 18 and 29 years old in good health. This rearrangement joins TRBV18 to TRBJ1-4; the D is unclear. The specimen was blood. CDR3 amino acids: CASSPNSATNEKLFF. The CDR3 bases are TGTGCCAGCTCACCTAACAGCGCAACTAATGAAAAACTGTTTTTT.